Presented here are 14 T cell receptor beta chains from one specimen sequenced in a study of response to subunit inactivated influenza vaccine. TCRdb reprocessed the RT-PCR reads via MiXCR and lists one record per CDR3 protein. Counted here are about 700,000 distinct CDR3 sequences, around 16% occurring once; the ten biggest clones make up around a tenth. Sequences were derived from PBMCs from blood, sampled approximately 13 days after vaccination. All receptors come from a man aged 45-65 years who received an inactivated influenza vaccine.

This clonotype showed up just a few times. V and J are TRBV12-3 or TRBV12-4 and TRBJ2-1; 9 bases are shared with TRBD2. V lost 6 bases to trimming and J lost 3 bases; unmatched junction nucleotides: 21. The CDR3 runs 20 residues. CDR3 coding DNA: TGTGCCAGCAGCCACCCAGGGATTAGCGGGAGTTGGCTCCTCTACAATGAGCAGTTCTTC. Residues: CASSHPGISGSWLLYNEQFF.

The sample holds many counts of this clonotype. The V and J genes are TRBV20-1 and TRBJ1-2; unclear D gene. The CDR3 sequence is 10 residues long. The V gene's germline CDR1 is DFQATT and CDR2 SNEGSKA (reference sequence). The germline V and J ends were trimmed by 7 bases and 3 bases, with 6 bases remaining between them. The CDR3 spells CSVHDYGYTF. The DNA for the CDR3 is TGCAGTGTCCATGACTATGGCTACACCTTC.

V and J are TRBV7-2 and TRBJ2-7; D remains ambiguous. Germline lookup yields CDR1 SGHTA and CDR2 FQGNSA. Trimming left V 5 bases short and J 3 bases short, with 17 bases between. The CDR3 totals 15 residues. CDR3 in amino acids: CASSILALTVYEQYF. The DNA for the CDR3 is TGTGCCAGCAGCATTTTAGCTTTGACGGTCTACGAGCAGTACTTC.

This clonotype has a count of ten or more. The chain links TRBV16 to TRBJ2-5; no reliable D call. The CDR3 sequence is 13 residues long. Germline-derived CDR1 and CDR2 are KGHSY and FQNENV. The V end was cut by 4 bases, the J end by 2 bases, with 8 bases between. CDR3 in amino acids: CASSPTPQETQYF. The CDR3 DNA is TGTGCCAGCAGCCCTACCCCTCAAGAGACCCAGTACTTC.

The chain uses TRBV28 and TRBJ1-1; a weak D match, TRBD1 (6 bases). This CDR3 has 14 amino acids. V lost 0 bases and J lost 4, with 9 bases in between. The V gene's germline CDR1 is MDHEN and CDR2 SYDVKM. The DNA of the CDR3 is TGTGCCAGCAGTTTATGGCAGGGGACCACTGAAGCTTTCTTT. Translating gives CASSLWQGTTEAFF.

V is TRBV20-1 and J is TRBJ1-1; D might be TRBD1 (5 bases). Germline loops: CDR1 DFQATT, CDR2 SNEGSKA (reference sequence). The CDR3 spans 14 residues. The V and J ends lost 3 bases and 1 base respectively, with 12 bases between them. CDR3 sequence reads: CSARQGSSNTEAFF. The CDR3 nucleotides read TGCAGTGCTAGGCAGGGTTCGTCGAACACTGAAGCTTTCTTT.

The chain carries TRBV20-1 and TRBJ2-5, with 7 nucleotides matching TRBD2. CDR1 is DFQATT and CDR2 is SNEGSKA in the germline V gene (reference sequence). After removal of 1 base from V and 5 bases from J, the junction contained 4 bases not matched to a gene. The CDR3 is 13 amino acids. DNA of the CDR3: TGCAGTGCTAGAGTTGGCGGGGGTGAGACCCAGTACTTC. Translation: CSARVGGGETQYF.

This clonotype came up many times. This chain links TRBV2 with TRBJ1-2; 8 bases match TRBD1. With V trimmed by 5 bases and J by 5 bases, 7 bases remained unmatched. Germline lookup yields CDR1 SNHLY and CDR2 FYNNEI. The CDR3 is made up of 14 amino acids. DNA of the CDR3: TGTGCCAGCAGTCTAGGGACAGGTTTATATGGCTACACCTTC. It specifies CASSLGTGLYGYTF.

The chain recombines TRBV28 with TRBJ2-7; D is uncertain. The ends were cut back, 10 bases at V and 0 bases at J, with 16 bases in the middle. The CDR3 spans 14 residues. Per the germline V gene, CDR1 is MDHEN and CDR2 is SYDVKM. For the CDR3, the DNA is TGTGCCACCTCATTGGGGTCCGACTCCTACGAGCAGTACTTC. Its protein is CATSLGSDSYEQYF. Full variable domain (rest looked up from reference TRBV28 and TRBJ2-7): DVKVTQSSRYLVKRTGEKVFLECVQDMDHENMFWYRQDPGLGLRLIYFSYDVKMKEKGDIPEGYSVSREKKERFSLILESASTNQTSMYLCATSLGSDSYEQYFGPGTRLTVT.

Ten or more counts support this clonotype. The V and J genes are TRBV7-8 and TRBJ2-1; the D is unclear. Trimming removed 0 bases from V and 10 bases from J, with 10 bases in between. CDR3 length equals 13 residues. The V gene's germline CDR1 is SGHVS and CDR2 FQNEAQ. The CDR3 reads CASSLAVAGEQFF. CDR3 DNA: TGTGCCAGCAGCTTAGCGGTAGCCGGAGAGCAGTTCTTC.

This chain connects TRBV7-2 to TRBJ2-3; D not resolved. Per germline, CDR1 SGHTA and CDR2 FQGNSA. The CDR3 runs to 13 residues. The V and J ends lost 5 bases and 5 bases respectively, with 11 bases between them. The DNA for the CDR3 is TGTGCCAGCAGCATCTCCTACCTAGATACGCAGTATTTT. This translates into CASSISYLDTQYF.

This clonotype has a handful of counts. The gene calls are TRBV6-1 and TRBJ1-6; no firm D call. The CDR3 length is 13 residues. V was shortened by 6 bases and J by 4 bases, with 7 bases between the two germline ends. The germline V gene encodes CDR1 MNHNS and CDR2 SASEGT. CDR3: CASRRGYNSPLHF. CDR3 nucleotides: TGTGCCAGCAGGCGTGGTTATAATTCACCCCTCCACTTT.

This clonotype turned up a few times. The rearrangement links TRBV28 to TRBJ2-7; the D is unclear. The germline V and J ends were trimmed by 2 bases and 0 bases, with 8 bases remaining between them. The CDR3 is 14 residues long. Germline CDR1 MDHEN, CDR2 SYDVKM. The CDR3 DNA is TGTGCCAGCAGTTTACCCAGGTTCTCCTACGAGCAGTACTTC. It codes for CASSLPRFSYEQYF.

This clonotype was observed a few times. The rearrangement uses TRBV15 and TRBJ2-5; D perhaps matches TRBD2 (7 bases). The V gene's germline CDR1 is LNHNV and CDR2 YYDKDF (reference sequence). There are 14 residues in the CDR3. V was trimmed by 5 bases and J by 4 bases, leaving 14 bases between them. The CDR3 DNA reads as TGTGCCACCAGCCCCCGAGGGGGGGGAGAGACCCAGTACTTC. Protein sequence: CATSPRGGGETQYF.